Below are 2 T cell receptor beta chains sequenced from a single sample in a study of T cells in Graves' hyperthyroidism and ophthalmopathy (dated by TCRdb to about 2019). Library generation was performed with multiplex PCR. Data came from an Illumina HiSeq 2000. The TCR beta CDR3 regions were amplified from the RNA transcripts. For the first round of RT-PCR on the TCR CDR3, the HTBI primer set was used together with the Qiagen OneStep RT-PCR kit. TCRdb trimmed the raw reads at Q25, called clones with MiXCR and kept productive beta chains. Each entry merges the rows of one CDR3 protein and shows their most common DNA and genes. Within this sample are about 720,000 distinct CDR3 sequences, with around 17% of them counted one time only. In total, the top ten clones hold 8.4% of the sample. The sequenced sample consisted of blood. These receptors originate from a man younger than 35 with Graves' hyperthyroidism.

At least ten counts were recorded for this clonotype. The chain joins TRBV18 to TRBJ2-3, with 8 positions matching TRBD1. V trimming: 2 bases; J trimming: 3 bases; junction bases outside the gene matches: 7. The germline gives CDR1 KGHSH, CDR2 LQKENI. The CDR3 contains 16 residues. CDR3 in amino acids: CASSPTGTGPTDTQYF. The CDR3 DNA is TGTGCCAGCTCACCAACCGGGACAGGTCCGACAGATACGCAGTATTTT.

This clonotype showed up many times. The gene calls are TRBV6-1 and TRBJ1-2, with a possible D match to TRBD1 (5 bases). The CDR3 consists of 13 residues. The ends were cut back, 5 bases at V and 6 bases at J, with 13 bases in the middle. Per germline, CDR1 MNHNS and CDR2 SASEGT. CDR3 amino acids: CASSPMRGDGYTF. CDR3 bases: TGTGCCAGCAGTCCCATGAGGGGCGATGGCTACACCTTC.